This T cell receptor (beta chain) was sequenced in a study of T cell changes during pregnancy in multiple sclerosis (dated by TCRdb to between 2018 and 2020). With regard to the full study: The study examined how the T cell repertoire changed over the course of pregnancy in women with multiple sclerosis.

V ends up 5 bases short and J 4 bases short, with an unmatched junction base count of 4. The CDR3 goes from the cysteine to the phenylalanine over 15 residues. This entry keeps only the CDR3 DNA: 45 bases, framed from base 1. Looking up the germline V gene yields CDR1 MNHNS and CDR2 SASEGT. A note on this clone: Its antigen is currently not known. Per-nucleotide qualities are absent, and no much larger clonotype sits a single base away.

Libraries were prepared through the immunoSEQ multiplex PCR assay. TCRdb re-hosts the immuneACCESS table, in-frame sequences only. Its copies lack some clones; in the studies checked, an unresolved V gene accounts for under half of them, and the cause for the rest is not known. Across this sample there are tens of thousands of clones, with around 90% seen only once. More than 9% of the sample is taken by the ten largest. The sample here was peripheral blood, taken after pregnancy. The sequence came from a female donor in good health, enrolled as a control in a pregnancy study. The sequence links TRBV6-1 to TRBJ2-3; TRBD2 fits 12 bases in the junction. CDR3 protein: CASSPGLAGSDTQYF. Read as DNA, the sequence is TGTGCCAGCAGTCCGGGACTAGCGGGCTCAGATACGCAGTATTTT.